The 6 T cell receptor beta chains below were found in one sample sequenced in a study of regulatory T cells in long-lasting Graves disease. The time point was: persistent/refractory GD, antithyroid drugs over 5 years with positive TRAb. Generation of the TCR library employed RNA extracted from PBMCs. Arm-PCR of CDR3 regions and iRepertoire HTBI primers were used to build TCR beta libraries. One entry per CDR3 protein, called by TCRdb with MiXCR from the multiplex PCR reads. This table holds roughly 400,000 distinct CDR3 sequences, under 25% found once. The specimen was peripheral blood mononuclear cells (PBMCs), collected when the disease was refractory, from a patient treated with antithyroid drugs. Every receptor here comes from a female donor with Graves disease.

This clonotype was observed many times. This sequence joins TRBV6-1 and TRBJ1-2; weak D call: TRBD1 (5 bases). Trimming shortened V by 7 bases and J by 3 bases, and 6 bases separated the two germline ends. The germline V gene encodes CDR1 MNHNS and CDR2 SASEGT. This CDR3 region has 11 residues. CDR3 region: CASMGDYGYTF. CDR3 coding DNA: TGTGCCAGCATGGGGGACTATGGCTACACCTTC.

This clonotype was counted ten times or more. The V and J genes are TRBV20-1 and TRBJ1-1; 7 bases map to TRBD1. V gave up 0 bases and J gave up 6 bases; unmatched junction bases: 4. The germline V gene has CDR1 DFQATT and CDR2 SNEGSKA (reference sequence). The CDR3 runs to 13 residues. The CDR3 sequence: CSARERGRPEAFF. CDR3 nucleotides: TGCAGTGCTAGAGAGAGGGGGCGACCTGAAGCTTTCTTT.

J is TRBJ2-7 and V is TRBV4-1; 9 bases line up with TRBD2. Germline-derived CDR1 and CDR2 are MGHRA and YSYEKL. The CDR3 runs 16 residues. V was pared by 5 bases and J by 6 bases, with 14 bases of the junction left unmatched. The CDR3 DNA reads as TGCGCCAGCAGCTCCCTCGGGGGTAGCGGGAGAAGCGAGCAGTACTTC. Translation: CASSSLGGSGRSEQYF.

This clonotype has just a few counts. V and J are TRBV9 and TRBJ2-5, with TRBD2 identical over 7 bases. CDR1 and CDR2 from the germline V gene are SGDLS and YYNGEE. Trimming cost V 4 bases and J 2 bases; bases outside gene matches: 8. This CDR3 comprises 15 residues. The CDR3: CASSISGTSQETQYF. The CDR3 DNA is TGTGCCAGCAGCATAAGCGGGACGTCGCAAGAGACCCAGTACTTC. Filled out from reference TRBV9 and TRBJ2-5, the complete variable domain reads DSGVTQTPKHLITATGQRVTLRCSPRSGDLSVYWYQQSLDQGLQFLIQYYNGEERAKGNILERFSAQQFPDLHSELNLSSLELGDSALYFCASSISGTSQETQYFGPGTRLLVL.

In regard to this clonotype: The junction differs from germline at one of its ends, possibly a read error. This chain links TRBV4-1 with TRBJ2-4; 9 positions match TRBD1. The CDR3 totals 16 residues. The germline CDR1 and CDR2 sequences are MGHRA and YSYEKL. CDR3 protein: CASRQGPGQGINIQYF. The CDR3 DNA reads as TGCGCCAGCAGACAAGGACCGGGACAGGGCATCAACATTCAGTACTTC.

This clonotype was seen ten or more times. The CDR3 nucleotides read TGCAGTGCTACCCCCGGACAACCCCAAGAGACCCAGTACTTC. Its protein product is CSATPGQPQETQYF. The J gene is TRBJ2-5, the V gene TRBV20-1; perhaps TRBD1 as D (5 bases). CDR1 is DFQATT and CDR2 is SNEGSKA in the germline V gene (reference sequence). V lost 4 bases and J lost 1, with 13 bases in between. The CDR3 has 14 amino acids.